The sequence of this T cell receptor (beta chain) was determined in a study of cytomegalovirus exposure and HLA in healthy donors. CDR3 size: 14 residues. Trimming took 2 bases from V and 3 from J, leaving 11 bases between them. CDR1 and CDR2 (germline): SGHNT, YYREEE (reference sequence). The count of this clone is one. Its target is unknown. General study findings and limits: Researchers reportedly found TCR beta sequences accurately predicted most subjects' HLA-A and HLA-B alleles. There were reportedly fewer N-insertions in an Asian-associated ancestry cluster than the approximately 600-donor mean, in a later analysis.

The PCR was carried out with 60 Vbeta primers and 13 Jbeta primers. The assay was immunoSEQ multiplex PCR, and TCRdb's table has in-frame clones only and misses some. Of around 170,000 clones listed, 82% are singletons. This chain uses TRBV5-4 with TRBJ1-1, with D possibly being TRBD1 (5 bases). Material: PBMCs. The receptor's source is a woman aged 18-30 years in good health and CMV-seronegative. The DNA for the CDR3 is TGTGCCAGCAGCTTCTCAGGGTTTCACACTGAAGCTTTCTTT. Its protein is CASSFSGFHTEAFF.